The 26 T cell receptor beta chains reported below all come from one sample, sequenced in a study of Ad26.COV2.S vaccination and SARS-CoV-2 variants. The protocol was immunoSEQ multiplex PCR, while the TCRdb copy is restricted to in-frame clones and leaves out a portion. The data hold about 420,000 clones, with 88% observed a single time. The treatment denotes: around 19 received Ad26.COV2.S at low or high dose, single or two shots; about 5 received placebo; per-sample allocation not given. Day 63 following the first vaccine or placebo injection was when the samples were taken. The sample here was peripheral blood, taken in a trial of Ad26.COV2.S vaccine versus placebo. These TCRs come from a person between 18 and 60 years old who received the Ad26.COV2.S COVID-19 vaccine or a placebo.

The chain has TRBV3-1 (or the pseudogene TRBV3-2) and TRBJ1-2; TRBD1 aligns across 12 bases. The CDR3 has 18 amino acids. CDR1 and CDR2 from the germline V gene are LGHDT and YNNKEL (reference sequence). J lost 0 bases, V lost 4 bases, and 9 bases had no gene match. CDR3 DNA: TGTGCCAGCAGCCCTCCCGGGACAGGGGGCGAGACTAACTATGGCTACACCTTC. Its protein product is CASSPPGTGGETNYGYTF.

The chain links TRBV4-3 to TRBJ2-7, with TRBD1 matching 8 bases. Per the germline V gene, CDR1 is LGHNA and CDR2 is YSLEER. V gave up 0 bases and J gave up 3 bases; unmatched junction bases: 7. The CDR3 sequence is 16 residues long. In nucleotides, the CDR3 is TGCGCCAGCAGCCAAGATTGGACAGGGCTCTACTACGAGCAGTACTTC. Protein: CASSQDWTGLYYEQYF.

The V call is TRBV12-3 or TRBV12-4, the J call TRBJ2-5, with a weak D call TRBD2 (6 bases). The CDR3 spans 12 residues. V gave up 6 bases and J gave up 1 base, with 6 bases separating them. The CDR3, as DNA: TGTGCCAGCAGGCGGGGCCAAGAGACCCAGTACTTC. This encodes CASRRGQETQYF.

This chain joins TRBV14 and TRBJ2-1; D remains ambiguous. The CDR3 runs 12 residues. Germline V gene sequence: CDR1 SGHDN, CDR2 FVKESK. Trimming cost V 0 bases and J 9 bases, with 6 bases left between them. The chain's CDR3 is CASSQDRREQFF. The CDR3 bases are TGTGCCAGCAGCCAAGACCGGCGTGAGCAGTTCTTC.

V is TRBV30 and J is TRBJ1-1; perhaps TRBD1 as D (6 bases). This CDR3 comprises 14 residues. Trimming removed 1 base at V and 10 bases at J, with 19 bases between. Looked up from germline, CDR1 is GTSNPN and CDR2 is SVGIG (reference sequence). CDR3 sequence (DNA): TGTGCCTGGAGTGCCGACAGGAATAGAGGGGCAGCTTTCTTT. This gives the protein CAWSADRNRGAAFF.

The chain links TRBV28 to TRBJ1-1, with D possibly matching TRBD1 (5 bases). The CDR3 covers 13 residues. Per germline, CDR1 MDHEN and CDR2 SYDVKM. Trimming stripped 6 bases from V and 3 bases from J, with 11 bases between. This CDR3 reads CASRAGGDTEAFF. Written as DNA, the CDR3 is TGTGCCAGCAGAGCTGGGGGGGACACTGAAGCTTTCTTT.

This clone appeared once. The rearrangement links TRBV7-8 to TRBJ1-2; D is unclear. The CDR3 extends over 13 amino acids. Germline CDR1 reads SGHVS; CDR2 reads FQNEAQ. Trimming left V 0 bases short and J 6 bases short, with 8 bases between. CDR3 DNA: TGTGCCAGCAGCTTAGCAGGGATGAATGGCTACACCTTC. This gives the protein CASSLAGMNGYTF.

The J gene is TRBJ1-3, the V gene TRBV10-3; no clear D gene. Trimming removed 6 bases from V and 0 bases from J, with 15 bases in between. This CDR3 is 16 amino acids long. CDR1 and CDR2 from the germline V gene are ENHRY and SYGVKD. The CDR3 coding sequence is TGTGCCATCAGCCCCCTGTCCGGGGACTCTGGAAACACCATATATTTT. Translating it yields CAISPLSGDSGNTIYF.

The genes are TRBV6-5 and TRBJ2-5, with 7 bases identical to TRBD2. V shed 8 bases, J shed 3 bases, and the junction held 9 bases outside the gene matches. CDR1 is MNHEY, CDR2 SVGAGI, per germline. The CDR3 spans 14 residues. CDR3 sequence: CASRGDLPEETQYF. The CDR3 bases are TGTGCCAGCCGGGGGGACTTACCTGAAGAGACCCAGTACTTC.

This clone occurred once. The chain links TRBV7-3 to TRBJ2-7, with D uncertain. The V end lost 1 base, the J end lost 9 bases, and 19 bases lay between the germline ends. The CDR3 runs 15 residues. The germline V gene has CDR1 SGHTA and CDR2 FQGTGA. The CDR3 DNA reads as TGTGCCAGCAGCTTAAACGTAGGGCCCCTGCCTATGCAGTACTTC. As protein: CASSLNVGPLPMQYF.

This chain links TRBV7-6 with TRBJ1-2; D gene ambiguous. V was pared by 4 bases and J by 1 base, with 10 bases between. The germline gives CDR1 SGHVS, CDR2 FNYEAQ. This CDR3 is built from 14 residues. For the CDR3, the DNA is TGTGCCAGCAGCTCAGGAGAGCTTAACTATGGCTACACCTTC. It encodes CASSSGELNYGYTF.

The chain uses TRBV5-4 and TRBJ1-2; weak D call: TRBD1 (5 bases). The CDR3 consists of 17 residues. Trimming cost V 0 bases and J 4 bases, with 19 bases left between them. Germline V gives CDR1 SGHNT, CDR2 YYREEE (reference sequence). The CDR3 here is CASSLAGLSGGTYGYTF. CDR3 DNA sequence: TGTGCCAGCAGCTTGGCAGGTCTTTCCGGCGGGACCTATGGCTACACCTTC. Filled out from reference TRBV5-4 and TRBJ1-2, the complete variable domain reads ETGVTQSPTHLIKTRGQQVTLRCSSQSGHNTVSWYQQALGQGPQFIFQYYREEENGRGNFPPRFSGLQFPNYSSELNVNALELDDSALYLCASSLAGLSGGTYGYTFGSGTRLTVV.

This chain uses TRBV24-1 with TRBJ2-5; the D call may be TRBD1 or TRBD2 (5 bases each). CDR3 length: 16 residues. Germline V gene data show CDR1 as KGHDR and CDR2 as SFDVKD. V was clipped by 3 bases and J by 5 bases, with 18 bases between them. The CDR3 nucleotides are TGTGCCACCAGTGATAATACCGGGACCGCGAGGGAGACCCAGTACTTC. It encodes CATSDNTGTARETQYF.

The chain joins TRBV14 to TRBJ2-2, with D uncertain. This CDR3 contains 12 residues. V was shortened by 3 bases and J by 4 bases, with 3 bases between the two germline ends. Germline V gives CDR1 SGHDN, CDR2 FVKESK. CDR3 nucleotide sequence: TGTGCCAGCAGCCAGTTCACCGGGGAGCTGTTTTTT. Its protein product is CASSQFTGELFF.

Comments on this clone: Other DNA sequences in this sample translate to the same CDR3. The chain is built from TRBV6-5 and TRBJ2-2; a weak D match, TRBD2 (5 bases). The V end was cut by 2 bases, the J end by 4 bases, with 8 bases between. This CDR3 contains 14 residues. The germline CDR1 and CDR2 sequences are MNHEY and SVGAGI. The CDR3 loop is CASSYEGLTGELFF. CDR3 in DNA: TGTGCCAGCAGTTACGAGGGCCTCACCGGGGAGCTGTTTTTT.

This clone has only one observation. V gene TRBV9 combines with J gene TRBJ1-4; weak D call: TRBD1 (6 bases). This CDR3 comprises 14 residues. The germline V gene has CDR1 SGDLS and CDR2 YYNGEE. V lost 4 bases and J 6 bases, leaving 13 bases between the germline ends. The DNA for the CDR3 is TGTGCCAGCAGCATTGGACAGTCAGATGAAAAACTGTTTTTT. This sequence encodes CASSIGQSDEKLFF.

The chain joins TRBV13 to TRBJ1-1; 8 nucleotides agree with TRBD1. CDR1 and CDR2 from the germline V gene are PRHDT and FYEKMQ (reference sequence). J gave up 2 bases and V 4 bases, and 3 bases lay outside the gene matches. The length of the CDR3 is 14 residues. The CDR3 nucleotides read TGTGCCAGCAGCTCGGACAGGGAAAACACTGAAGCTTTCTTT. Translation: CASSSDRENTEAFF.

The gene calls are TRBV7-9 and TRBJ2-2; D might be TRBD1 (6 bases). Deletions cut 5 bases from V and 0 bases from J, with 16 bases between. Germline V gives CDR1 SEHNR, CDR2 FQNEAQ (reference sequence). The CDR3 contains 17 residues. The CDR3 spells CASSEPRDIANTGELFF. In DNA, the CDR3 is TGTGCCAGCAGCGAACCCCGGGACATCGCGAACACCGGGGAGCTGTTTTTT. Full variable domain (missing parts from reference TRBV7-9 and TRBJ2-2): DTGVSQNPRHKITKRGQNVTFRCDPISEHNRLYWYRQTLGQGPEFLTYFQNEAQLEKSRLLSDRFSAERPKGSFSTLEIQRTEQGDSAMYLCASSEPRDIANTGELFFGEGSRLTVL.

The V call is TRBV6-2 or TRBV6-3, the J call TRBJ2-3, with TRBD2 matching over 7 bases. This CDR3 is 16 amino acids long. Germline V gene sequence: CDR1 MNHEY, CDR2 SVGEGT. With V trimmed by 0 bases and J by 2 bases, 5 bases remained unmatched. The CDR3, as DNA: TGTGCCAGCAGTTACTCTGCTAGCGGATACACAGATACGCAGTATTTT. Translated: CASSYSASGYTDTQYF.

The rearrangement links TRBV4-1 to TRBJ2-5; D gene ambiguous. This CDR3 spans 13 amino acids. CDR1 and CDR2 (germline): MGHRA, YSYEKL. The V and J ends lost 1 base and 5 bases respectively, with 8 bases between them. CDR3 DNA sequence: TGCGCCAGCAGCCAAGGTAGGCTGGAGACCCAGTACTTC. Encoded protein: CASSQGRLETQYF.

The count of this clone is one. V gene TRBV3-1 (or the pseudogene TRBV3-2) combines with J gene TRBJ2-5; 9 bases match TRBD2. V was pared by 0 bases and J by 5 bases, with 10 bases of the junction left unmatched. Germline V gene sequence: CDR1 LGHDT, CDR2 YNNKEL (reference sequence). The CDR3 is made up of 17 amino acids. The CDR3 region has the DNA TGTGCCAGCAGCCAAGAATTGCGCGGGGGGGCCGGCGAGACCCAGTACTTC. This sequence encodes CASSQELRGGAGETQYF.

This chain links TRBV19 with TRBJ1-2, with 10 bases matching TRBD1. The V and J ends lost 6 bases and 7 bases, in that order; junction bases with no gene match: 5. CDR3 size: 13 residues. Looked up from germline, CDR1 is LNHDA and CDR2 is SQIVND (reference sequence). CDR3 sequence: CASSRDRGAGYTF. CDR3 sequence (DNA): TGTGCCAGTAGCCGGGACAGGGGCGCTGGCTACACCTTC.

This chain uses TRBV29-1 with TRBJ1-3; D gene unclear. The CDR3 totals 14 residues. Germline V gives CDR1 SQVTM, CDR2 ANQGSEA. V was cut by 6 bases and J by 0 bases, with 12 bases left in between. The CDR3 sequence: CSVAWANSGNTIYF. As DNA, the CDR3 is TGCAGCGTCGCGTGGGCCAACTCTGGAAACACCATATATTTT.

CDR3 in amino acids: CASSFSSGGAETQYF. As DNA, the CDR3 is TGTGCCAGCAGTTTCTCTAGCGGGGGGGCGGAGACCCAGTACTTC. The chain links TRBV28 to TRBJ2-5; TRBD2 matches 12 bases. The V gene's germline CDR1 is MDHEN and CDR2 SYDVKM. The CDR3 has 15 residues. V dropped 3 bases and J dropped 5; count of bases not matched to a gene: 4.

This clone turned up a few times. The chain combines TRBV28 with TRBJ1-3, with D uncertain. The CDR3 length is 14 residues. In germline, CDR1 is MDHEN, CDR2 SYDVKM. V lost 6 bases and J lost 0, with 9 bases in between. The CDR3 nucleotides read TGTGCCAGCAGCCATTTTAGCTCTGGAAACACCATATATTTT. It specifies CASSHFSSGNTIYF.

The CDR3 sequence: CASSSTGTAGANVLTF. In DNA form, the CDR3 reads TGCGCCAGCAGCTCCACCGGGACAGCCGGGGCCAACGTCCTGACTTTC. The chain employs TRBV5-1 and TRBJ2-6; 7 positions match TRBD1. This CDR3 region has 16 residues. V gave up 3 bases and J gave up 4 bases; unmatched junction bases: 7. Per the germline V gene, CDR1 is SGHRS and CDR2 is YFSETQ.